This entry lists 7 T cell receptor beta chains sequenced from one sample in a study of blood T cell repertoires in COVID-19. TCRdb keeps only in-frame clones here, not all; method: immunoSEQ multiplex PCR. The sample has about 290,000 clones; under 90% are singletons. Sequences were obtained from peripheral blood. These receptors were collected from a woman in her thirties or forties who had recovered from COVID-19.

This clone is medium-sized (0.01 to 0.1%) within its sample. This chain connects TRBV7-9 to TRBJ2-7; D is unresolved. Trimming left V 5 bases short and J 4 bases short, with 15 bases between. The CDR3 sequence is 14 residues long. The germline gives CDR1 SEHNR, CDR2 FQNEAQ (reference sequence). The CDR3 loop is CASSPVGAPYEQYF. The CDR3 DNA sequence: TGTGCCAGCAGCCCAGTAGGAGCACCATACGAGCAGTACTTC.

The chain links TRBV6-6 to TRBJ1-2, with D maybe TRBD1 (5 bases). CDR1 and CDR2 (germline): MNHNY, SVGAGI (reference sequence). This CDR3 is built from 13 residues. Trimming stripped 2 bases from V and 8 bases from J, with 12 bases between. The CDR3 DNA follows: TGTGCCAGCAGTTACCCTGGGGCGGACGGCTACACCTTC. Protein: CASSYPGADGYTF.

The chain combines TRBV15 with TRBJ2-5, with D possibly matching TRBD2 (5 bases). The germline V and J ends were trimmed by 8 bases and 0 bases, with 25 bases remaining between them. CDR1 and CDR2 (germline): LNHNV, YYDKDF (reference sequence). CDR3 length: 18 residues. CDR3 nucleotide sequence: TGTGCCACCGCCGCCCCCGCGGGCCGCGGACCGTACCAAGAGACCCAGTACTTC. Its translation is CATAAPAGRGPYQETQYF.

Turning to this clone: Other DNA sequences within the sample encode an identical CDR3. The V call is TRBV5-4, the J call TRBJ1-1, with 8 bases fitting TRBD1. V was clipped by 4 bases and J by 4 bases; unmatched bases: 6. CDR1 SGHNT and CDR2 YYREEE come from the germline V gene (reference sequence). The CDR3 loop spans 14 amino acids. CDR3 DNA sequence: TGTGCCAGCAGCCCCGGGACAGGAGGCACTGAAGCTTTCTTT. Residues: CASSPGTGGTEAFF.

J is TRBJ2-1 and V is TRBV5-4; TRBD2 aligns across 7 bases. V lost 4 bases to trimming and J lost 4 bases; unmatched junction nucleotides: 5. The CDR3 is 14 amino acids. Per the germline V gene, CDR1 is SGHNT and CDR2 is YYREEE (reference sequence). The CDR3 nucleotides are TGTGCCAGCAGCAGGGACGGGGGGTACAATGAGCAGTTCTTC. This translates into CASSRDGGYNEQFF.

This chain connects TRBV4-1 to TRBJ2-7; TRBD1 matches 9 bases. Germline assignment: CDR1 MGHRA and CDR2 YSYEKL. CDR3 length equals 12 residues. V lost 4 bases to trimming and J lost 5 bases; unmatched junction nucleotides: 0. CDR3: CASSRTGDEQYF. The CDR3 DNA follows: TGCGCCAGCAGCCGGACAGGGGACGAGCAGTACTTC.

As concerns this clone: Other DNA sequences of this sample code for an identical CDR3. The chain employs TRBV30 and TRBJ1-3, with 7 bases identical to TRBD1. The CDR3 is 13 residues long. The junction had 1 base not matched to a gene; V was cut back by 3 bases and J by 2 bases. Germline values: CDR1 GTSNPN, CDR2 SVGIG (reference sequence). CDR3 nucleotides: TGTGCCTGGAGCAGGGGGACTGGAAACACCATATATTTT. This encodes CAWSRGTGNTIYF.